This T cell receptor (beta chain) was captured in a study of CD8 T cells in Susac syndrome. V lost 0 bases and J 9 bases, leaving 12 bases between the germline ends. Germline CDR1 and CDR2: GTSNPN and SVGIG (reference sequence). The CDR3 has 13 residues. The RNA input was 0.5 to 1 ug, and it was reverse transcribed with random hexamers. The TCR beta CDR3 was amplified by immunoSEQ multiplex PCR across 54 Vbeta, 13 Jbeta. MiXCR, applied by TCRdb to the immunoSEQ multiplex PCR reads, yields one record per CDR3 protein. The sample lists 100,000 to 150,000 distinct CDR3 sequences, 90% to 95% occurring once.

The sample was CD4+ T cells from PBMCs. The clonotype was recovered from a human donor in good health. The chain joins TRBV30 to TRBJ1-5, with D unclear. The CDR3 nucleotides are TGTGCCTGGAGTGTACAGAGCCTGGGGCCCCAGCATTTT. This translates into CAWSVQSLGPQHF.